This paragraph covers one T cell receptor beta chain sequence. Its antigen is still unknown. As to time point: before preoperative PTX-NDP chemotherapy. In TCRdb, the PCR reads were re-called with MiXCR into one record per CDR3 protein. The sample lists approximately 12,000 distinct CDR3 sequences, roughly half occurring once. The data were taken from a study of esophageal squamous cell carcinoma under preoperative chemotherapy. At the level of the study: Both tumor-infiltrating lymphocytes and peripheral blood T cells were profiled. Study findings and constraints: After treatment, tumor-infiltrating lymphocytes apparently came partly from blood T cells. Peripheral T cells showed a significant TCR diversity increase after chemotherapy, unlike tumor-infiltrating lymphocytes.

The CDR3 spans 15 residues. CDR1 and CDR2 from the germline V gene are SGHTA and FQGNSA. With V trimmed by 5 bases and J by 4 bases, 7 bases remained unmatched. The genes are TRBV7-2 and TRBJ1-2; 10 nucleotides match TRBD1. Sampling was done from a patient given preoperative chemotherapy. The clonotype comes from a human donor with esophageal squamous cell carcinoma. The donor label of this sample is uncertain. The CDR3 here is CASSARDRGGYGYTF. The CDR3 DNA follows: TGTGCCAGCAGCGCCAGGGACAGGGGCGGCTATGGCTACACCTTC. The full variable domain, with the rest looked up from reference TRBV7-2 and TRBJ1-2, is GAGVSQSPSNKVTEKGKDVELRCDPISGHTALYWYRQSLGQGLEFLIYFQGNSAPDKSGLPSDRFSAERTGGSVSTLTIQRTQQEDSAVYLCASSARDRGGYGYTFGSGTRLTVV.